This T cell receptor beta chain emerged from a study of cytomegalovirus exposure and HLA in healthy donors. Findings of the study overall: The presence/absence work took it that sequencing depth was about the same across donors. Altogether, 170 or so TCR beta chains were recorded as cytomegalovirus-associated.

Germline values: CDR1 LNHNV, CDR2 YYDKDF (reference sequence). Deletions cut 5 bases from V and 7 bases from J, with 14 bases between. This CDR3 spans 13 amino acids. A remark on this clone: Its antigen is not identified.

13 Jbeta primers and 60 Vbeta primers were used for the PCR. The method was immunoSEQ multiplex PCR; TCRdb's version includes in-frame clones alone and lacks a portion of them. The table lists 100,000 to 150,000 clones, approximately 60% of them singletons. The receptor comes from a woman aged 35 to 49 in good health and CMV-seronegative. Sequencing was carried out using PBMCs. The rearrangement joins TRBV15 to TRBJ1-2; no definite D call. In nucleotides, the CDR3 is TGTGCCACCAGCCCGCCCAGGTCCGGTGGCTACACCTTC. Translation: CATSPPRSGGYTF.